This T cell receptor beta chain was captured in a study of shared clonotypes between healthy human individuals. Study overall: CD4 naive and CD4 memory each took three plates per donor, while CD8 naive took two and CD8 memory one.

Note on this clone: Its antigen is not identified. This sample includes further DNA sequences coding for the same CDR3.

The CDR3 is 15 residues long. Looked up from germline, CDR1 is MDHEN and CDR2 is SYDVKM. Trimming removed 5 bases from V and 2 bases from J; junction bases left unmatched: 7. Overall study results and limits: Naive CD4 clonotypes were shared across several donors at around 5.4%.

Profiled with immunoSEQ multiplex PCR; TCRdb holds only in-frame clones, not every one. Counted here are 1,100,000 or so clones, about 84% occurring once; the ten biggest clones make up 0.5% to 0.6%. Caucasian adults living in Nashville, Tennessee, provided all samples. The receptor was derived from a man between 18 and 29 years old in good health. Some clones in this sample may be carry-over from other donors' samples. The chain joins TRBV28 to TRBJ2-3; 7 positions match TRBD1. Sample: memory CD4+ T cells from PBMCs. Indicated subset: CD45RA-negative fraction. As DNA, the CDR3 is TGTGCCAGCAGTCGACAGGGACCCTCCACAGATACGCAGTATTTT. Translated, it gives CASSRQGPSTDTQYF.